This paragraph reports one T cell receptor beta chain. Generated by immunoSEQ multiplex PCR, the TCRdb table keeps only in-frame clones and is missing some. The table shows 65,000 to 100,000 clones, with about 90% occurring only once. This entry belongs to a study of control samples from healthy donors and cancer patients. Germline V CDR1 and CDR2: MNHEY, SMNVEV (reference sequence). This CDR3 spans 14 amino acids. Unmatched junction bases numbered 5, after V lost 4 bases and J lost 4 bases. The clonotype was recovered from a man aged 50 to 59 in good health. The J gene is TRBJ2-7, the V gene TRBV27; TRBD1 matches at 9 bases. The sequencing input was blood. Here the CDR3 reads CASSSRDRDYEQYF. The DNA for the CDR3 is TGTGCCAGCAGTTCCAGGGACAGGGATTACGAGCAGTACTTC.